Each of the 2 T cell receptor beta chains below was sequenced from the same sample in a study of shared clonotypes between healthy human individuals. Clones were sequenced by immunoSEQ multiplex PCR, and TCRdb holds only the in-frame ones, with some missing. Here the sample spans 2 million to 3 million clones, roughly 93% being singletons. Sequencing was performed on naive CD4+ T cells from PBMCs. The subset here: CD45RA+ positively selected. The receptors derive from a man younger than 30 in good health. Some clones in this sample may be carry-over from other donors' samples.

The chain carries TRBV5-1 and TRBJ2-1; 7 bases match TRBD2. Germline V gene data show CDR1 as SGHRS and CDR2 as YFSETQ. With 0 bases clipped from V and 6 bases from J, the junction kept 15 bases outside the gene matches. This CDR3 spans 18 amino acids. The CDR3 region is CASSLGSAGGSAFNEQFF. The CDR3 bases are TGCGCCAGCAGCTTGGGATCGGCGGGCGGGAGTGCATTCAATGAGCAGTTCTTC.

The V and J genes are TRBV5-4 and TRBJ1-2; the D is unclear. Trimming took 4 bases from V and 4 from J, leaving 17 bases between them. The CDR3 has 15 amino acids. Germline-derived CDR1 and CDR2 are SGHNT and YYREEE (reference sequence). CDR3 sequence reads: CASSGAGSAGYGYTF. The CDR3 DNA reads as TGTGCCAGCAGCGGTGCGGGGTCCGCCGGCTATGGCTACACCTTC.